Sequencing of this T cell receptor beta chain was carried out in a study of blood T cell repertoires in COVID-19. Generated by immunoSEQ multiplex PCR, the TCRdb table keeps only in-frame clones and is missing some. The repertoire holds over 140,000 clones, with approximately 80% as singletons. CDR1 is MNHEY and CDR2 is SVGAGI in the germline V gene. This CDR3 region has 15 residues. Germline trimming cut 8 bases from V and 7 bases from J; bases unmatched to any gene: 13. The sample was peripheral blood. V and J are TRBV6-5 and TRBJ1-4; TRBD1 aligns across 7 bases. The sequence was obtained from a woman of 80 years or more with active or convalescent COVID-19. In DNA, the CDR3 is TGTGCCAGCCTCCAAACTAGGACAGGCGGTGAAAAACTGTTTTTT. Amino acids: CASLQTRTGGEKLFF.